These T cell receptor beta chains were read from a single sample in a study of blood T cell repertoires in COVID-19. Using immunoSEQ multiplex PCR, the repertoire was profiled, and TCRdb retains in-frame clones only, with some absent. The sample carries about 310,000 clones, approximately 91% recorded once. The specimen sequenced was PBMCs or T cells enriched from blood (not recorded which). The receptors here all came from a man in his 60s who had recovered from COVID-19. Both conserved end residues are part of each CDR3. The D gene is left open where the match is weak. Some rows have no size entry. The others give once, few or many, or a class for an expanded clone.

J	size	length	D	V	DNA	CDR3
TRBJ2-1	NA	12	NA	TRBV28	TGTGCCAGCGGTACAGGCTACAATGAGCAGTTCTTC	CASGTGYNEQFF
TRBJ1-4	few	19	TRBD1	TRBV27	TGTGCCAGCAGCCTATTTCGCGGGACAGGGGCCTCAACTAATGAAAAACTGTTTTTT	CASSLFRGTGASTNEKLFF
TRBJ2-7	NA	17	TRBD1	TRBV7-9	TGTGCCAGCAGCCTACCACCCGGGACAGGGGGTTACTACGAGCAGTACTTC	CASSLPPGTGGYYEQYF
TRBJ1-1	NA	16	NA	TRBV9	TGTGCCAGCAGCGTAGAGGAGGGGGGGCTGGCCACTGAAGCTTTCTTT	CASSVEEGGLATEAFF
TRBJ2-7	NA	14	TRBD2	TRBV11-2	TGTGCCAGCAGCCCGCGGGAGAGAGACTACGAGCAGTACTTC	CASSPRERDYEQYF
TRBJ1-6	NA	14	NA	TRBV6-5	TGTGCCAGCAGTTTCCAGGGGAATAATTCACCCCTCCACTTT	CASSFQGNNSPLHF
TRBJ2-1	NA	13	NA	TRBV10-3	TGTGCCATCAGTGGGACAGAAAACAATGAGCAGTTCTTC	CAISGTENNEQFF
TRBJ1-1	once	15	NA	TRBV19	TGTGCCAGTAGTATTATCAGTGACGGGGGGTTTGAAGCTTTCTTT	CASSIISDGGFEAFF
TRBJ2-2	NA	15	NA	TRBV28	TGTGCCAGCAGTTTGGGGGGGGCGGGCACCGGGGAGCTGTTTTTT	CASSLGGAGTGELFF
TRBJ1-5	NA	14	NA	TRBV19	TGTGCCAGTAGCACCAGGGGATCCAATCAGCCCCAGCATTTT	CASSTRGSNQPQHF
TRBJ2-3	NA	14	NA	TRBV5-1	TGCGCCAGCAGCCCAACAGCGGGTACAGATACGCAGTATTTT	CASSPTAGTDTQYF
TRBJ1-4	NA	16	TRBD1	TRBV19	TGTGCCAGTAGCCTAAGACAGGGGCCATATAATGAAAAACTGTTTTTT	CASSLRQGPYNEKLFF
TRBJ1-6	NA	15	NA	TRBV10-3	TGTGCCATCAGTGGGGGCCTGCCCTCCGGTTCACCCCTCCACTTT	CAISGGLPSGSPLHF
TRBJ2-7	NA	16	NA	TRBV5-1	TGCGCCAGCAGCTTTTCAGGGGTCCTCCCCCTCTACGAGCAGTACTTC	CASSFSGVLPLYEQYF
TRBJ1-1	NA	14	NA	TRBV28	TGTGCCAGCAGTTCCAGGATCATGAACACTGAAGCTTTCTTT	CASSSRIMNTEAFF
TRBJ1-2	NA	14	NA	TRBV7-3	TGTGCCAGCAGCGCCCGGGGGGGACGGAGCGGCTACACCTTC	CASSARGGRSGYTF
TRBJ2-1	NA	15	TRBD1	TRBV28	TGTGCCAGCAGTCCCGACAGGGACCTCTACAATGAGCAGTTCTTC	CASSPDRDLYNEQFF
TRBJ2-5	NA	16	TRBD2	TRBV18	TGTGCCAGCTCATATGGAACTAGCGGATCCCAAGAGACCCAGTACTTC	CASSYGTSGSQETQYF
TRBJ2-7	NA	16	TRBD1	TRBV4-3	TGCGCCAGCAGCCAAGCGCGGGGGACAGGGGTGTACGAGCAGTACTTC	CASSQARGTGVYEQYF
TRBJ1-3	NA	13	NA	TRBV29-1	TGCACCGTACAGGTCAACTCTGGAAACACCATATATTTT	CTVQVNSGNTIYF
TRBJ2-7	NA	16	TRBD2	TRBV11-2	TGTGCCAGCAGCTTGACTAGCGGGAGGTCGTCCTGGGAGCAGTACTTC	CASSLTSGRSSWEQYF
TRBJ1-1	NA	13	NA	TRBV3-1/TRBV3-2	TGTGCCAGCAGCCTTCCCCGGGGGACTGAAGCTTTCTTT	CASSLPRGTEAFF
TRBJ2-5	NA	15	TRBD2	TRBV11-2	TGTGCCAGCAGCTTGGAACTAGCGGGAGGGGTGACCCAGTACTTC	CASSLELAGGVTQYF
TRBJ1-1	NA	14	NA	TRBV10-1	TGCGCCAGCAGTGAGTCGTTAGTTGGTAGTGAAGCTTTCTTT	CASSESLVGSEAFF
TRBJ1-1	NA	13	NA	TRBV7-2	TGTGCCAGCAGCTTAGTATCGAGAACTGAAGCTTTCTTT	CASSLVSRTEAFF
TRBJ1-1	NA	13	NA	TRBV27	TGTGCCAGCAGTTTATTCAGGGAGGCTGAAGCTTTCTTT	CASSLFREAEAFF
TRBJ2-3	once	15	TRBD2	TRBV27	TGTGCCAGCACTAAGACTAGCGGGAGGACAGATACGCAGTATTTT	CASTKTSGRTDTQYF
TRBJ2-1	NA	16	TRBD1	TRBV9	TGTGCCAGCAGCGTCGCCATCGGACAGGGGTACAATGAGCAGTTCTTC	CASSVAIGQGYNEQFF
TRBJ1-3	NA	14	NA	TRBV5-1	TGCGCCAGCAGCTTGGGAGGATCTGGAAACACCATATATTTT	CASSLGGSGNTIYF
TRBJ2-5	NA	13	TRBD2	TRBV18	TGTGCCAGCTCAAATCCGGGAGGAGAGACCCAGTACTTC	CASSNPGGETQYF
TRBJ1-1	NA	14	NA	TRBV18	TGTGCCAGCTCACCACCCGCAGGGAACACTGAAGCTTTCTTT	CASSPPAGNTEAFF
TRBJ2-7	NA	11	NA	TRBV20-1	TGCAGTGCTAGTAACAGGGACGAGCAGTACTTC	CSASNRDEQYF
TRBJ2-2	NA	17	NA	TRBV27	TGTGCCAGCAGTTTAAGACATCGGGGTCTATTTACCGGGGAGCTGTTTTTT	CASSLRHRGLFTGELFF
TRBJ2-2	NA	16	TRBD1	TRBV28	TGTGCCAGCAGTTGGGGACAGGGGGCGTCCTACGGGGAGCTGTTTTTT	CASSWGQGASYGELFF
TRBJ1-6	NA	16	TRBD1	TRBV6-5	TGTGCCAGCAGTTACCAGGGGGACCTCATCGGTTCACCCCTCCACTTT	CASSYQGDLIGSPLHF
TRBJ2-2	NA	14	NA	TRBV6-4	TGTGCCAGCAGTGACTCGATCGGCACCGGGGAGCTGTTTTTT	CASSDSIGTGELFF
TRBJ2-3	NA	15	NA	TRBV28	TGTGCCAGCAGTTTGCGAGGCGGGGGCACAGATACGCAGTATTTT	CASSLRGGGTDTQYF
TRBJ2-3	NA	15	NA	TRBV5-4	TGTGCCAGCAGCGGGGGGGCTAGCGGAACAGATACGCAGTATTTT	CASSGGASGTDTQYF
TRBJ1-2	few	14	TRBD1	TRBV28	TGTGCCAGCAGTTTAAGAACAGGGGTGTATGGCTACACCTTC	CASSLRTGVYGYTF
TRBJ2-7	NA	15	TRBD2	TRBV7-2	TGTGCCAGCAGCTCTACTAGCGGGAGAGGATACGAGCAGTACTTC	CASSSTSGRGYEQYF
TRBJ2-2	NA	16	NA	TRBV6-5	TGTGCCAGCAGTTACTCCGATAGAGGGAACACCGGGGAGCTGTTTTTT	CASSYSDRGNTGELFF
TRBJ2-5	once	14	NA	TRBV7-2	TGTGCCAGCAGCCCCCACCGGGGCCAAGAGACCCAGTACTTC	CASSPHRGQETQYF
TRBJ1-4	few	15	TRBD1	TRBV29-1	TGCAGCGTTGTACCGGGACAGGGGATGGGGGAAAAACTGTTTTTT	CSVVPGQGMGEKLFF
TRBJ1-2	few	14	TRBD1	TRBV27	TGTGCCAGCAGTCGGACAGGGGCCAACTATGGCTACACCTTC	CASSRTGANYGYTF
TRBJ2-5	NA	15	TRBD1	TRBV5-6	TGTGCCAGCAGCGGAAGGGGACAGACAATGAAGACCCAGTACTTC	CASSGRGQTMKTQYF
TRBJ2-6	once	18	NA	TRBV19	TGTGCCAGTAGTACAGATGGAGGGGCGGTGGCTGGGGCCAACGTCCTGACTTTC	CASSTDGGAVAGANVLTF
TRBJ1-2	once	13	NA	TRBV7-2	TGTGCCAGCAGCTTACCAGGAAACTATGGCTACACCTTC	CASSLPGNYGYTF
TRBJ2-5	NA	14	NA	TRBV6-5	TGTGCCAGCAGGGCCGCGGGCAGCCAAGAGACCCAGTACTTC	CASRAAGSQETQYF
TRBJ2-5	NA	15	TRBD1	TRBV5-4	TGTGCCAGCAGCCTAGACAGGGGGCGTCGAGAGACCCAGTACTTC	CASSLDRGRRETQYF
TRBJ1-4	NA	13	NA	TRBV18	TGTGCCAGCTCACAAAACTCGGATGAAAAACTGTTTTTT	CASSQNSDEKLFF
TRBJ1-2	NA	13	NA	TRBV6-5	TGTGCCAGCCGGATTGACAGAGATTATGGCTACACCTTC	CASRIDRDYGYTF
TRBJ2-7	once	15	TRBD1	TRBV6-2/TRBV6-3	TGTGCCAGCAGTTACGGGGGACAGGGATTCTACGAGCAGTACTTC	CASSYGGQGFYEQYF
TRBJ2-3	NA	15	TRBD1	TRBV24-1	TGTGCCACCAGTGATACGGACAGGGGAAGAGATACGCAGTATTTT	CATSDTDRGRDTQYF
TRBJ1-3	NA	14	NA	TRBV19	TGTGCCAGTTCACAACAGATCTCTGGAAACACCATATATTTT	CASSQQISGNTIYF
TRBJ1-2	NA	13	NA	TRBV7-8	TGTGCCAGCAGCTTAGCGGGGCTATATGGCTACACCTTC	CASSLAGLYGYTF